A single sample is the source of the 20 T cell receptor beta chains below, sequenced in a study of blood T cell repertoires in COVID-19. The table came from immunoSEQ multiplex PCR; TCRdb's copy has only in-frame clones and leaves some out. Of nearly 95,000 clones in the sample, roughly 80% were seen once. Sequenced material: peripheral blood. The receptors shown here come from a human donor in a cohort sampled during active COVID-19.

The gene calls are TRBV5-4 and TRBJ2-2; TRBD2 might be the D (6 bases). CDR3 length: 16 residues. Germline values: CDR1 SGHNT, CDR2 YYREEE (reference sequence). V lost 4 bases and J 6 bases, leaving 19 bases between the germline ends. CDR3 region: CASSPRGGMVAGELFF. DNA for the CDR3: TGTGCCAGCAGCCCCCGTGGAGGGATGGTGGCCGGGGAGCTGTTTTTT.

The chain has TRBV19 and TRBJ2-3; 8 bases fit TRBD2. The CDR3 extends over 15 amino acids. J was trimmed by 0 bases and V by 4 bases; bases with no gene match: 3. In germline, CDR1 is LNHDA, CDR2 SQIVND (reference sequence). This CDR3 is CASSTAGVSTDTQYF. CDR3 DNA sequence: TGTGCCAGTAGTACAGCGGGAGTTAGCACAGATACGCAGTATTTT.

This clone was seen once. The J gene is TRBJ1-6, the V gene TRBV6-5; no clear D gene. The CDR3 sequence is 13 residues long. The germline V and J ends were trimmed by 10 bases and 0 bases, with 7 bases remaining between them. CDR1 is MNHEY and CDR2 is SVGAGI in the germline V gene. CDR3 loop: CAIGSSYNSPLHF. The CDR3 nucleotides are TGTGCCATTGGCAGCTCCTATAATTCACCCCTCCACTTT.

V and J are TRBV5-3 and TRBJ2-1, with 7 bases aligning to TRBD2. TRBV5-3 is labeled an ORF, and its function is uncertain. The CDR3 has 13 residues. V was pared by 4 bases and J by 7 bases, with 5 bases of the junction left unmatched. CDR3 amino acids: CARSPLGGNEQFF. The CDR3 nucleotides are TGTGCCAGAAGCCCCTTGGGGGGGAATGAGCAGTTCTTC.

The chain couples TRBV10-3 to TRBJ2-3; 10 nucleotides align to TRBD1. Per germline, CDR1 ENHRY and CDR2 SYGVKD. The V and J ends lost 9 bases and 1 base, in that order; junction bases with no gene match: 1. This CDR3 is 13 amino acids long. The CDR3 DNA reads TGTGCCATAGGGACAGGGGGCACAGATACGCAGTATTTT. It yields the protein CAIGTGGTDTQYF.

The V gene is TRBV28, the J gene TRBJ2-3; 13 bases align to TRBD2. This CDR3 contains 20 residues. J lost 3 bases, V lost 5 bases, and 17 bases had no gene match. The germline V gene encodes CDR1 MDHEN and CDR2 SYDVKM. In DNA, the CDR3 is TGTGCCAGCAGTCCCTGGACTAGCGGGAGTTCAAAGGGACTTACAGATACGCAGTATTTT. Protein product: CASSPWTSGSSKGLTDTQYF.

The gene calls are TRBV13 and TRBJ2-3; a weak D match, TRBD2 (5 bases). Germline CDR1 reads PRHDT; CDR2 reads FYEKMQ (reference sequence). CDR3 size: 14 residues. With 6 bases removed from V and 1 base from J, the gap between germline ends came to 11 bases. This CDR3 is CASSPRTGTDTQYF. The DNA for the CDR3 is TGTGCCAGCAGTCCCCGGACTGGCACAGATACGCAGTATTTT.

The table lists this clone with a few counts. The V call is TRBV10-3, the J call TRBJ1-5, with 8 bases fitting TRBD1. The CDR3 loop spans 15 amino acids. J lost 6 bases, V lost 2 bases, and 6 bases had no gene match. The V gene's germline CDR1 is ENHRY and CDR2 SYGVKD. Here the CDR3 DNA reads TGTGCCATCAGTGAGGACCAGGGGGCCGCTCAGCCCCAGCATTTT. It yields the protein CAISEDQGAAQPQHF.

This rearrangement joins TRBV5-1 to TRBJ2-7, with a possible D match to TRBD1 (6 bases). Deletions cut 4 bases from V and 3 bases from J, with 14 bases between. The CDR3 runs 14 residues. CDR1 is SGHRS and CDR2 is YFSETQ in the germline V gene. In DNA form, the CDR3 reads TGCGCCAGCAGCCCCCAGGGGAATAGCTACGAGCAGTACTTC. This sequence encodes CASSPQGNSYEQYF.

V is TRBV7-6 and J is TRBJ1-2; 7 bases align to TRBD1. The CDR3 runs to 15 residues. Germline CDR1 reads SGHVS; CDR2 reads FNYEAQ. V lost 1 base to trimming and J lost 2 bases; unmatched junction nucleotides: 4. The CDR3 here is CASSLDQGVNYGYTF. In DNA, the CDR3 is TGTGCCAGCAGCTTAGACCAGGGGGTGAACTATGGCTACACCTTC.

The chain carries TRBV28 and TRBJ1-2; D might be TRBD1 (6 bases). Germline V gene data show CDR1 as MDHEN and CDR2 as SYDVKM. This CDR3 has 13 residues. V lost 2 bases, J lost 5 bases, and 9 bases lay in between. CDR3 sequence: CASSLNRAYGYTF. The CDR3 DNA is TGTGCCAGCAGTTTAAACAGGGCTTATGGCTACACCTTC.

This chain links TRBV4-2 with TRBJ1-2; D may be TRBD1 (5 bases). CDR1 LGHNA and CDR2 YNFKEQ come from the germline V gene. The CDR3 loop spans 17 amino acids. V was trimmed by 0 bases and J by 4 bases, leaving 18 bases between them. The CDR3 protein is CASSQDAYPGRPYGYTF. The CDR3 region has the DNA TGTGCCAGCAGCCAAGATGCGTATCCAGGGCGCCCCTATGGCTACACCTTC.

CDR3 region: CASSWTRTSKNIQYF. The CDR3 DNA reads as TGTGCCAGCAGCTGGACACGAACGTCCAAAAACATTCAGTACTTC. The rearrangement uses TRBV5-6 and TRBJ2-4; D is perhaps TRBD1 (5 bases). This CDR3 spans 15 amino acids. Germline lookup yields CDR1 SGHDT and CDR2 YYEEEE. Trimming cost V 3 bases and J 2 bases, with 12 bases left between them.

The rearrangement joins TRBV18 to TRBJ2-7, with a possible D match to TRBD2 (6 bases). V was trimmed by 0 bases and J by 10 bases, leaving 16 bases between them. The CDR3 consists of 14 residues. In germline, CDR1 is KGHSH, CDR2 LQKENI. This chain's CDR3 is CASSPPGQRRDQYF. The CDR3 DNA sequence: TGTGCCAGCTCACCACCGGGCCAGCGGAGGGATCAGTACTTC.

The J gene is TRBJ1-1, the V gene TRBV5-1, with a weak D call TRBD1 (5 bases). Germline-derived CDR1 and CDR2 are SGHRS and YFSETQ. V dropped 4 bases and J dropped 1 base, with 11 bases sitting between them. The CDR3 is made up of 14 amino acids. CDR3 region: CASSRLGGNTEAFF. CDR3 sequence (DNA): TGCGCCAGCAGCCGCTTGGGGGGGAACACTGAAGCTTTCTTT.

By share, this clone counts as medium-sized. This rearrangement joins TRBV5-1 to TRBJ1-5; D is uncertain. Trimming cost V 0 bases and J 0 bases, with 7 bases left between them. This CDR3 spans 15 amino acids. The germline V gene has CDR1 SGHRS and CDR2 YFSETQ. The CDR3 region has the DNA TGCGCCAGCAGCTTGGACGGGTATAGCAATCAGCCCCAGCATTTT. It specifies CASSLDGYSNQPQHF.

The genes are TRBV28 and TRBJ1-1; D may be TRBD1 (5 bases). V gave up 6 bases and J gave up 1 base, with 18 bases separating them. Germline V lookup: CDR1 MDHEN, CDR2 SYDVKM. The CDR3 loop spans 16 amino acids. The CDR3, as DNA: TGTGCCAGCAGCCACACCAATCACGGGGGGAACACTGAAGCTTTCTTT. Translated: CASSHTNHGGNTEAFF.

The chain combines TRBV5-1 with TRBJ2-7, with 7 bases fitting TRBD1. The CDR3 runs to 14 residues. V was pared by 0 bases and J by 4 bases, with 4 bases of the junction left unmatched. In germline, CDR1 is SGHRS, CDR2 YFSETQ. The CDR3 is CASSLVQGQYEQYF. The CDR3 DNA reads TGCGCCAGCAGCTTGGTACAGGGGCAATACGAGCAGTACTTC.

This clone occurred a few times. The CDR3 loop is CASSSQGQGALTGELFF. The CDR3 coding sequence is TGTGCCAGCAGCTCACAGGGACAGGGGGCTCTTACCGGGGAGCTGTTTTTT. This rearrangement joins TRBV7-3 to TRBJ2-2; TRBD1 aligns across 12 bases. CDR1 is SGHTA and CDR2 is FQGTGA in the germline V gene. With 4 bases clipped from V and 5 bases from J, the junction kept 8 bases outside the gene matches. The CDR3 is 17 residues long.

The rearrangement uses TRBV30 and TRBJ1-2; the D gene is possibly TRBD1 (5 bases). The CDR3 contains 12 residues. Trimming stripped 2 bases from V and 8 bases from J, with 12 bases between. CDR1 and CDR2 from the germline V gene are GTSNPN and SVGIG (reference sequence). CDR3 in DNA: TGTGCCTGGAGTTTAGGGGCTGGGGGCTACACCTTC. Amino acids: CAWSLGAGGYTF.